This is a list of T cell receptor beta chains from one sample in a study of cytomegalovirus exposure and HLA in healthy donors. TCRdb keeps only in-frame clones here, not all; method: immunoSEQ multiplex PCR. Among around 78,000 clones listed, about three quarters were seen once. The sequencing input was PBMCs. The origin of the receptors is a male donor in good health and CMV-seronegative. CDR3s leave out the opening cysteine and the closing phenylalanine or tryptophan. The order of the fields is V gene, CDR3 protein.

TRBV6-6 | ASSSGFTGELF
TRBV18 | ASGPGVVGGATQY
TRBV30 | AWNRVAEAF
TRBV5-1 | ASSLGVYQETQY
TRBV9 | ASSVSEGAGVVGNTIY
TRBV27 | ASSLRLAGVSTDTQY
TRBV5-1 | ASSSGLGGGAKETQY
TRBV28 | ASSLWKTSGTEETQY
TRBV5-1 | ASSLDTGTWTEAF
TRBV28 | GCAMGVDYGYP
TRBV2 | ASRGGDYEQY
TRBV2 | ASSVVRVNTEAF
TRBV25-1 | ASSIDRGPTDTQY
TRBV30 | AWSWGDSNQPQH
TRBV10-2 | ASSGGLGGGYT
TRBV5-4 | ASSLWDYYEQY
TRBV28 | ASLSWGGSVDHQPQH
TRBV6-1 | ASTFGGVWEKLF
TRBV28 | ASSFLAGAGSGANVLT
TRBV13 | ASSLAASRGETQY
TRBV15 | ATSRDGGEITDTQY
TRBV5-1 | ASSLARGGTDTQY
TRBV19 | ASSALAGGGFSTDTQY
TRBV5-1 | ASSTESLYGYT
TRBV5-4 | ASSLAGTDEQY
TRBV5-8 | ASSLASGSQRYT
TRBV5-5 | ASSPLQPILRGGETQY
TRBV28 | ASSTPSGVETQY
TRBV7-2 | ASSLYQNSYEQY
TRBV18 | ASSPGPPGRGHISPLH
TRBV5-1 | ASIEDRGKTQY
TRBV10-3 | AISTGQKNNYGYT
TRBV11-3 | ASSLDGRPGETQY
TRBV21-1 | ASSKEGASFRMNTEAF
TRBV19 | ASSGQGNEQY
TRBV5-1 | ASSLADRSLRSEETQY
TRBV7-9 | ASSLGDRVDGDEQF
TRBV20-1 | MPRHNEQF
TRBV29-1 | SVRSRNEQF
TRBV30 | ACLTGYGYT
TRBV30 | AWGRLAGNYEQY
TRBV6-5 | ASSPGRGISDAF
TRBV7-2 | ASSPKTGSYEQY
TRBV11-3 | ASSLASSTISGRGYNEQF
TRBV30 | AWSVQDNQPQH
TRBV7-9 | ASSPTGEMGNQPQN
TRBV21-1 | ASRDRGLLYEQY
TRBV10-1 | ASSELTATGGEQY